A single sample gave rise to the 24 T cell receptor beta chains below, sequenced in a study of shared clonotypes between healthy human individuals. Measured with immunoSEQ multiplex PCR; TCRdb has only the in-frame clones, and not every one. This sample has approximately 2.3 million clones, with 80% to 95% found just once. The specimen was naive CD4+ T cells from PBMCs. Subset denoted: CD45RA+ positively selected. The origin of the receptors is a young man in good health. Some clones in this sample may be carry-over from other donors' samples.

V usage is TRBV28 and J usage is TRBJ1-2, with TRBD1 matching over 9 bases. CDR3 length: 15 residues. Germline CDR1 and CDR2: MDHEN and SYDVKM. With V trimmed by 5 bases and J by 5 bases, 9 bases remained unmatched. The CDR3 coding sequence is TGTGCCAGCAGTAGCTTGGGACAGGGTTTATATGGCTACACCTTC. Translated: CASSSLGQGLYGYTF.

Concerning this clone itself: This specimen includes other DNA sequences encoding the same CDR3. This chain uses TRBV28 with TRBJ2-3; 9 bases are a match to TRBD1. CDR3 length equals 13 residues. V shed 5 bases and J 6 bases; nucleotides not matched to a gene: 3. Per the germline V gene, CDR1 is MDHEN and CDR2 is SYDVKM. CDR3 loop: CASSPGTGDTQYF. The CDR3 DNA reads as TGTGCCAGCAGTCCCGGGACAGGGGATACGCAGTATTTT.

The chain combines TRBV19 with TRBJ2-1; tentatively, D is TRBD2 (6 bases). Per the germline V gene, CDR1 is LNHDA and CDR2 is SQIVND (reference sequence). Trimming left V 7 bases short and J 8 bases short, with 27 bases between. The CDR3 is 17 residues long. The CDR3: CASTLSSWRRDRDEQFF. The CDR3 coding sequence is TGTGCCAGTACCCTGTCTAGCTGGCGGAGGGATCGTGATGAGCAGTTCTTC.

Turning to this clone: At the DNA level, this CDR3 is encoded by other sequences in the same sample as well. This chain uses TRBV7-3 with TRBJ2-5; 7 bases are shared with TRBD1. The CDR3 consists of 13 residues. The trim removed 4 bases at V and 3 bases at J, leaving 2 bases unmatched. CDR1 is SGHTA and CDR2 is FQGTGA in the germline V gene. The CDR3 sequence is CASSSDREETQYF. The CDR3 DNA follows: TGTGCCAGCAGCTCAGACAGGGAAGAGACCCAGTACTTC.

This clone was seen more than once but under ten times. This rearrangement joins TRBV4-1 to TRBJ2-5; 11 nucleotides agree with TRBD2. This CDR3 spans 16 amino acids. The germline CDR1 and CDR2 sequences are MGHRA and YSYEKL. V dropped 4 bases and J dropped 5; count of bases not matched to a gene: 9. CDR3 sequence: CASSLTGLAGGETQYF. The CDR3 DNA reads TGCGCCAGCAGCCTCACCGGACTAGCGGGCGGTGAGACCCAGTACTTC.

This clone was counted between two and nine times. V usage is TRBV30 and J usage is TRBJ1-1; D not certain. Germline lookup yields CDR1 GTSNPN and CDR2 SVGIG (reference sequence). The CDR3 runs to 16 residues. The V gene lost 0 bases and the J gene lost 6 bases, with 20 bases spanning the gap. Here the CDR3 DNA reads TGTGCCTGGAGTGTACGTCGTCCCCAAGGAGGCTCTGAAGCTTTCTTT. Protein: CAWSVRRPQGGSEAFF.

This chain joins TRBV7-2 and TRBJ2-1, with 10 bases lining up with TRBD1. Unmatched junction bases numbered 6, after V lost 5 bases and J lost 2 bases. CDR1 is SGHTA, CDR2 FQGNSA, per germline. This CDR3 spans 16 amino acids. The CDR3 sequence: CASSRQGASTYNEQFF. CDR3 DNA: TGTGCCAGCAGCAGACAGGGGGCGAGTACCTACAATGAGCAGTTCTTC.

The chain carries TRBV5-1 and TRBJ2-1, with 12 bases aligning to TRBD2. Germline lookup yields CDR1 SGHRS and CDR2 YFSETQ. J gave up 8 bases and V 4 bases, and 7 bases lay outside the gene matches. The CDR3 loop spans 15 amino acids. CDR3 in DNA: TGCGCCAGCAGCGAGAGACTAGCGGGAGTCTATGAGCAGTTCTTC. This translates into CASSERLAGVYEQFF.

The rearrangement joins TRBV7-2 to TRBJ2-7, with 7 positions matching TRBD2. The CDR3 consists of 16 residues. Trimming cost V 2 bases and J 2 bases; bases outside gene matches: 9. The germline CDR1 and CDR2 sequences are SGHTA and FQGNSA. CDR3: CASSLIPLADAYEQYF. CDR3 nucleotides: TGTGCCAGCAGCTTAATACCGCTAGCGGATGCCTACGAGCAGTACTTC. The full variable domain, rest sourced from reference TRBV7-2 and TRBJ2-7, is GAGVSQSPSNKVTEKGKDVELRCDPISGHTALYWYRQSLGQGLEFLIYFQGNSAPDKSGLPSDRFSAERTGGSVSTLTIQRTQQEDSAVYLCASSLIPLADAYEQYFGPGTRLTVT.

V usage is TRBV12-2 and J usage is TRBJ2-3. TRBV12-2 is given as a pseudogene. The CDR3 is 16 amino acids. The CDR3 region is CASRLAGSPSTDTQYF. CDR3 coding DNA: TGTGCAAGTCGCTTAGCTGGCAGCCCTAGCACAGATACGCAGTATTTT.

V is TRBV7-9 and J is TRBJ1-4; D not certain. The V end was cut by 5 bases, the J end by 8 bases, with 18 bases between. Germline values: CDR1 SEHNR, CDR2 FQNEAQ (reference sequence). The CDR3 totals 15 residues. DNA of the CDR3: TGTGCCAGCAGCGCATTTACCGGGGTTGGGGAAAAACTGTTTTTT. It translates to CASSAFTGVGEKLFF.

As regards this clone: Other DNA sequences within the sample encode an identical CDR3. The V gene is TRBV5-1, the J gene TRBJ2-2; D is undetermined. Trimming removed 0 bases at V and 5 bases at J, with 5 bases between. Germline assignment: CDR1 SGHRS and CDR2 YFSETQ. The CDR3 has 13 residues. The CDR3 DNA reads TGCGCCAGCAGCTTGGAACGAACCGGGGAGCTGTTTTTT. Its translation: CASSLERTGELFF.

This chain joins TRBV18 and TRBJ2-7; 9 nucleotides line up with TRBD2. Germline loops: CDR1 KGHSH, CDR2 LQKENI. J lost 7 bases, V lost 1 base, and 8 bases had no gene match. The CDR3 loop spans 15 amino acids. The CDR3 sequence is CASSPQREAYGEQYF. In DNA, the CDR3 is TGTGCCAGCTCACCACAGCGGGAGGCATACGGGGAGCAGTACTTC. Full variable domain (remainder filled in from reference TRBV18 and TRBJ2-7): NAGVMQNPRHLVRRRGQEARLRCSPMKGHSHVYWYRQLPEEGLKFMVYLQKENIIDESGMPKERFSAEFPKEGPSILRIQQVVRGDSAAYFCASSPQREAYGEQYFGPGTRLTVT.

The chain has TRBV7-3 and TRBJ1-1; 9 bases are a match to TRBD1. The CDR3 sequence is 13 residues long. The J segment lost 6 bases and the V segment lost 3 bases, leaving 2 bases of the junction unmatched. Germline V CDR1 and CDR2: SGHTA, FQGTGA. The CDR3 DNA is TGTGCCAGCAGCTTTACAGGGGGCTCTGAAGCTTTCTTT. Translating it yields CASSFTGGSEAFF.

V is TRBV7-2 and J is TRBJ2-1; 7 nucleotides line up with TRBD2. CDR1 and CDR2 (germline): SGHTA, FQGNSA. Trimming at V came to 10 bases and at J to 5 bases, leaving 11 bases not matched to a gene. The CDR3 is 14 amino acids. The CDR3 protein is CATTLAGAHNEQFF. The CDR3 DNA sequence: TGTGCCACGACCCTGGCGGGAGCCCACAATGAGCAGTTCTTC. The full variable domain, completed using reference TRBV7-2 and TRBJ2-1, is GAGVSQSPSNKVTEKGKDVELRCDPISGHTALYWYRQSLGQGLEFLIYFQGNSAPDKSGLPSDRFSAERTGGSVSTLTIQRTQQEDSAVYLCATTLAGAHNEQFFGPGTRLTVL.

The V gene is TRBV5-1, the J gene TRBJ2-5; D remains unclear. There are 16 residues in the CDR3. The germline gives CDR1 SGHRS, CDR2 YFSETQ. V gave up 0 bases and J gave up 2 bases, with 14 bases separating them. CDR3 in amino acids: CASSLEAVVSQETQYF. The CDR3 DNA is TGCGCCAGCAGCTTGGAGGCAGTAGTGAGTCAAGAGACCCAGTACTTC.

This clone came up once. J is TRBJ2-1 and V is TRBV6-5; D is possibly TRBD2 (5 bases). This CDR3 region has 12 residues. V was pared by 6 bases and J by 11 bases, with 14 bases between. CDR1 and CDR2 (germline): MNHEY, SVGAGI. CDR3 bases: TGTGCCAGCAGACACCGGGATAACCAGCAGTTCTTC. Translated: CASRHRDNQQFF.

Remarks on this clone: The sample contains more than one DNA sequence encoding this CDR3. V and J are TRBV5-1 and TRBJ2-3, with D tentatively TRBD2 (5 bases). Germline assignment: CDR1 SGHRS and CDR2 YFSETQ. With 0 bases removed from V and 0 bases from J, the gap between germline ends came to 8 bases. CDR3 length: 15 residues. The chain's CDR3 is CASSLEGSSTDTQYF. The CDR3, as DNA: TGCGCCAGCAGCTTGGAAGGGAGCAGCACAGATACGCAGTATTTT.

The chain combines TRBV15 with TRBJ1-1; a weak D match, TRBD1 (6 bases). V was shortened by 8 bases and J by 1 base, with 17 bases between the two germline ends. The CDR3 extends over 15 amino acids. CDR1 is LNHNV and CDR2 is YYDKDF in the germline V gene (reference sequence). The DNA of the CDR3 is TGTGCCACCCAAAGGGGGGGAACAACGAACACTGAAGCTTTCTTT. This sequence encodes CATQRGGTTNTEAFF.

V gene TRBV28 combines with J gene TRBJ1-2, with 9 nucleotides matching TRBD1. Germline V gives CDR1 MDHEN, CDR2 SYDVKM. The CDR3 totals 14 residues. V lost 4 bases to trimming and J lost 4 bases; unmatched junction nucleotides: 4. The CDR3 sequence is CASSSGQGVYGYTF. CDR3 nucleotide sequence: TGTGCCAGCAGTTCGGGACAGGGCGTCTATGGCTACACCTTC.

This chain joins TRBV19 and TRBJ2-7, with 9 bases fitting TRBD1. J was trimmed by 3 bases and V by 6 bases; bases with no gene match: 9. Germline CDR1 and CDR2: LNHDA and SQIVND (reference sequence). The CDR3 sequence is 15 residues long. The CDR3 loop reads CASSPQGAALYEQYF. As DNA, the CDR3 is TGTGCCAGTAGCCCACAGGGGGCCGCGCTCTACGAGCAGTACTTC.

The chain uses TRBV30 and TRBJ2-2; D tentatively fits TRBD1 or TRBD2 (6 bases each). V lost 2 bases, J lost 7 bases, and 17 bases lay in between. The CDR3 spans 15 residues. Looked up from germline, CDR1 is GTSNPN and CDR2 is SVGIG (reference sequence). CDR3 DNA sequence: TGTGCCTGGAGTCCTCGGAGGGGGAGTAGCGGGGAGCTGTTTTTT. Protein: CAWSPRRGSSGELFF.

The chain couples TRBV6-5 to TRBJ1-1; D might be TRBD1 (6 bases). The CDR3 loop spans 13 amino acids. Germline V CDR1 and CDR2: MNHEY, SVGAGI. Trimming removed 6 bases at V and 5 bases at J, with 13 bases between. The DNA for the CDR3 is TGTGCCAGCAGCTCCGGGACAAAGACTGAAGCTTTCTTT. The encoded protein is CASSSGTKTEAFF.

J is TRBJ2-3 and V is TRBV5-1; no reliable D call. The CDR3 is 14 amino acids. Trimming took 4 bases from V and 2 from J, leaving 11 bases between them. Germline CDR1 and CDR2: SGHRS and YFSETQ. The CDR3 loop is CASSPGSATDTQYF. DNA for the CDR3: TGCGCCAGCAGCCCTGGGTCGGCCACAGATACGCAGTATTTT.